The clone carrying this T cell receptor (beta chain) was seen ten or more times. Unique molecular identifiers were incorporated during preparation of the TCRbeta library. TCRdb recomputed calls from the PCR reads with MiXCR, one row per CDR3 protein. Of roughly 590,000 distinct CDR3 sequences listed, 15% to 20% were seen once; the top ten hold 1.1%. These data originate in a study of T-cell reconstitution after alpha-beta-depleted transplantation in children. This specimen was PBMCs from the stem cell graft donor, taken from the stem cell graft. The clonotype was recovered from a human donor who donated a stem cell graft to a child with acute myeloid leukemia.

CDR3 sequence: CSARATGTGVQGNSPLHF. The CDR3 DNA is TGCAGTGCTAGGGCAACCGGGACAGGGGTCCAAGGAAATTCACCCCTCCACTTT. The chain joins TRBV20-1 to TRBJ1-6; 10 bases fit TRBD1. There are 18 residues in the CDR3. The V gene's germline CDR1 is DFQATT and CDR2 SNEGSKA (reference sequence). With 3 bases clipped from V and 7 bases from J, the junction kept 15 bases outside the gene matches.